This TCR beta chain was identified in a study of T cells after yellow fever vaccination. This clonotype was detected a few times. TCRdb re-called the 5' RACE reads through MiXCR, storing one row per CDR3 protein. The sample holds about 300,000 distinct CDR3 sequences, around 3.9% seen once. Trimming pared 3 bases from V and 4 bases from J, leaving 15 bases between. CDR1 and CDR2 from the germline V gene are DFQATT and SNEGSKA (reference sequence). The CDR3 extends over 15 amino acids. The TCR comes from a man younger than 30 who received the YFV17D yellow fever vaccine. The chain employs TRBV20-1 and TRBJ1-4; a weak D match, TRBD1 (5 bases). Sequences were derived from PBMCs, sampled 5 days after the yellow fever booster vaccination. The CDR3 is CSASSRGSGNEKLFF. In DNA, the CDR3 is TGCAGTGCTAGTAGTAGGGGTTCGGGTAATGAAAAACTGTTTTTT.